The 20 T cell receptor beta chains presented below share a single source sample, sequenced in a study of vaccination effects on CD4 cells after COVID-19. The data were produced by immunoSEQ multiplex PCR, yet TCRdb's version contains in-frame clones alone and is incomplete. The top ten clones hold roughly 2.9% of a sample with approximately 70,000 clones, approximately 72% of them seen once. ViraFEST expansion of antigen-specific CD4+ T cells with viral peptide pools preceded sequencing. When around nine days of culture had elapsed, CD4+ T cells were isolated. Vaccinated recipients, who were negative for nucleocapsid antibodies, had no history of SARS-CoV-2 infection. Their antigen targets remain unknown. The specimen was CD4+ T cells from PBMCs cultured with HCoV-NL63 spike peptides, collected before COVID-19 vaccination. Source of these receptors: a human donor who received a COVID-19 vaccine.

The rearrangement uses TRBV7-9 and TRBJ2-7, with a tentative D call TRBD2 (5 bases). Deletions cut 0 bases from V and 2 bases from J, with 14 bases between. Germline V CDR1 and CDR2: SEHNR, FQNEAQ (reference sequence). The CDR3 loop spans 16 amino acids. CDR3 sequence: CASSLAEATRTYEQYV. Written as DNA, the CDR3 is TGTGCCAGCAGCTTAGCGGAGGCGACGAGGACCTACGAGCAGTACGTC.

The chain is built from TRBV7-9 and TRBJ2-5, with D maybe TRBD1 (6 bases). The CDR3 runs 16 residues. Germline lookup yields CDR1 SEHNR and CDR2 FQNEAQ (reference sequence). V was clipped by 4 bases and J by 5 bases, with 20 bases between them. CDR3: CASSYAGTTRGETQYF. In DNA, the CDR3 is TGTGCCAGCAGCTATGCCGGGACAACTCGAGGGGAGACCCAGTACTTC.

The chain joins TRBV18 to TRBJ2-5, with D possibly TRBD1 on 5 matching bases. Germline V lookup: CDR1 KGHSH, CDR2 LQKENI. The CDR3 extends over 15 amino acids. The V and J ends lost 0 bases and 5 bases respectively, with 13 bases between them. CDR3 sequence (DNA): TGTGCCAGCTCACCACCGGCCCAGGGTAGGGAGACCCAGTACTTC. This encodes CASSPPAQGRETQYF.

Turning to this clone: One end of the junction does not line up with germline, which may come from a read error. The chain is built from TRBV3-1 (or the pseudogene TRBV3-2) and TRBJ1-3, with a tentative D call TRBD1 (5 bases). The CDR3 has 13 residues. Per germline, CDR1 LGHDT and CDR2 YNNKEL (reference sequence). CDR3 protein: CASNQGAGNTIYF. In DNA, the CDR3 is TGTGCCAGCAACCAAGGGGCCGGAAACACCATATATTTT.

CDR3 sequence reads: CASSSRYYEQYV. The CDR3 DNA reads as TGTGCCAGCAGCTCGAGATACTACGAGCAGTACGTC. V is TRBV7-9 and J is TRBJ2-7; D is ambiguous. Deletions cut 4 bases from V and 3 bases from J, with 7 bases between. CDR3 size: 12 residues. Germline CDR1 and CDR2: SEHNR and FQNEAQ (reference sequence).

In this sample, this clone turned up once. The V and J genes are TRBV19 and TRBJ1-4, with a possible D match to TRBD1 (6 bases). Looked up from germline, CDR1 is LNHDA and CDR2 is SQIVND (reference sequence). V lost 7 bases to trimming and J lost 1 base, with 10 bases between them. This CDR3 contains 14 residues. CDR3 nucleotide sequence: TGTGCCAGTACCATACAGGGAACTAATGAAAAACTGTTTTTT. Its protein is CASTIQGTNEKLFF.

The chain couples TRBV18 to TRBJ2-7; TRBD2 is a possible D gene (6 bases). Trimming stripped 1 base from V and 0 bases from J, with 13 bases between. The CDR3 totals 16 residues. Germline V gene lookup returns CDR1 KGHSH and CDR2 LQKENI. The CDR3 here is CASSPRQGGFSYEQYV. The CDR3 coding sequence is TGTGCCAGCTCACCACGGCAGGGAGGTTTCTCCTACGAGCAGTACGTC.

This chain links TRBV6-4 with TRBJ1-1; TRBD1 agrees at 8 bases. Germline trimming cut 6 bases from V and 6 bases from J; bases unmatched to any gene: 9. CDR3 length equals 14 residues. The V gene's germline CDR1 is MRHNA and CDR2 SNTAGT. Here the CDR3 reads CASRRGPQGAEAFF. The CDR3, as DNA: TGTGCCAGCAGGAGGGGCCCACAGGGGGCTGAAGCTTTCTTT.

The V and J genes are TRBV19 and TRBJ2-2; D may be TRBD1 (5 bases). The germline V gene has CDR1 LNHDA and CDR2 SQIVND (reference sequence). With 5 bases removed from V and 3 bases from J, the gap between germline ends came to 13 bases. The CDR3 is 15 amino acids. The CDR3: CASSDRDRHTGELFF. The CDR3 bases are TGTGCCAGTAGTGATCGAGACAGACACACCGGGGAGCTGTTTTTT.

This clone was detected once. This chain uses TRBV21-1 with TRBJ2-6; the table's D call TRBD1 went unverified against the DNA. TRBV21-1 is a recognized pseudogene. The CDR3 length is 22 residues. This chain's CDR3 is CASSNGHRTGTNNPSGANVLTF. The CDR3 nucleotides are TGTGCCAGCAGCAATGGGCACCGGACAGGGACCAACAACCCCTCTGGGGCCAACGTCCTGACTTTC.

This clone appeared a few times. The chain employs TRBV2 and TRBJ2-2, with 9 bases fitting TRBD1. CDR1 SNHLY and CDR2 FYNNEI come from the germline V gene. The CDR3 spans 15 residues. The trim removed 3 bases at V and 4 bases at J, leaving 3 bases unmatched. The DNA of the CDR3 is TGTGCCAGCAGTGATTCGACAGGGGGCACCGGGGAGCTGTTTTTT. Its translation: CASSDSTGGTGELFF. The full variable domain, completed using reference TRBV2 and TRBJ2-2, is EPEVTQTPSHQVTQMGQEVILRCVPISNHLYFYWYRQILGQKVEFLVSFYNNEISEKSEIFDDQFSVERPDGSNFTLKIRSTKLEDSAMYFCASSDSTGGTGELFFGEGSRLTVL.

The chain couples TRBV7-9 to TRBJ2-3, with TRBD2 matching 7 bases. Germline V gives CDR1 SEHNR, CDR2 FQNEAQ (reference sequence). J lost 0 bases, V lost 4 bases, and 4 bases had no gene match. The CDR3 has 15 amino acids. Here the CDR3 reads CASSSRDYSTDTQYF. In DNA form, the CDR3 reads TGTGCCAGCAGCTCCCGGGACTATAGCACAGATACGCAGTATTTT.

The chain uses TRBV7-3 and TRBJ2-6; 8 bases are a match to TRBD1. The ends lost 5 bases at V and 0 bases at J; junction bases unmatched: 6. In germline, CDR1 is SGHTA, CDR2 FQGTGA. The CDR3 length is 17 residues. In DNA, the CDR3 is TGTGCCAGCAGCGCACCGGGACAGGTCTCTGGGGCCAACGTCCTGACTTTC. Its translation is CASSAPGQVSGANVLTF.

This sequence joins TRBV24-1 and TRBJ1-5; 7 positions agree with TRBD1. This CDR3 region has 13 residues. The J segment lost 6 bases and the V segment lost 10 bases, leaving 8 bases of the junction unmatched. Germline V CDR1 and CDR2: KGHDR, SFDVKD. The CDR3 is CATSTGAGQPQHF. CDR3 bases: TGTGCCACGAGTACAGGGGCGGGTCAGCCCCAGCATTTT.

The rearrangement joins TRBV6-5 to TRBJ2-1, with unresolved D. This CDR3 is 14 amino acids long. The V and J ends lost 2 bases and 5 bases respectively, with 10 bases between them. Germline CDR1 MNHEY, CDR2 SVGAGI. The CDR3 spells CASSYSPLDNEQFF. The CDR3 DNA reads TGTGCCAGCAGTTACAGTCCCTTAGACAATGAGCAGTTCTTC.

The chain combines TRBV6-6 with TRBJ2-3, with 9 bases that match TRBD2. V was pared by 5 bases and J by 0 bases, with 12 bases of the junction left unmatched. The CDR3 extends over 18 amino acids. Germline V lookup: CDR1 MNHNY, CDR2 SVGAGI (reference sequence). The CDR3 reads CASSPISGGLRSTDTQYF. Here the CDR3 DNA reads TGTGCCAGCAGTCCCATTAGCGGGGGCCTTCGGAGCACAGATACGCAGTATTTT.

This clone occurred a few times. The chain's CDR3 is CSVAGTSGINNEQFF. In DNA form, the CDR3 reads TGCAGCGTCGCCGGGACTAGCGGAATTAACAATGAGCAGTTCTTC. The chain joins TRBV29-1 to TRBJ2-1; 11 nucleotides align to TRBD2. The CDR3 length is 15 residues. With 6 bases clipped from V and 5 bases from J, the junction kept 9 bases outside the gene matches. Per germline, CDR1 SQVTM and CDR2 ANQGSEA.

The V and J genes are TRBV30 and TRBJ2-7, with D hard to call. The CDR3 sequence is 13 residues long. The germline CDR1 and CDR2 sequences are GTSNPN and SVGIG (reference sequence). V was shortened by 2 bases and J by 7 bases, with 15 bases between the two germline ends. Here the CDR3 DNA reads TGTGCCTGGAGTCCGACCTTTCTAGGTGAGCAGTACGTC. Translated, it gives CAWSPTFLGEQYV.

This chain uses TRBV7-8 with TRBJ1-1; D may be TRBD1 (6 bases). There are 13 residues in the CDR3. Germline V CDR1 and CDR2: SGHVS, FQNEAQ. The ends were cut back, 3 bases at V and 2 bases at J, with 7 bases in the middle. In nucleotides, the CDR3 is TGTGCCAGCAGCTTGGACAGTAACACTGAAGCTTTCTTT. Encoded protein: CASSLDSNTEAFF. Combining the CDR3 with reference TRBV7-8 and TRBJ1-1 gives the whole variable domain GAGVSQSPRYKVAKRGQDVALRCDPISGHVSLFWYQQALGQGPEFLTYFQNEAQLDKSGLPSDRFFAERPEGSVSTLKIQRTQQEDSAVYLCASSLDSNTEAFFGQGTRLTVV.

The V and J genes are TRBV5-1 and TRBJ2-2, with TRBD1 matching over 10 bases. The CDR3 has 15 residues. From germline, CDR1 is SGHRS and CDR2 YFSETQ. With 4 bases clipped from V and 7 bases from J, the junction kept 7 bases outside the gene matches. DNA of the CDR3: TGCGCCAGCAGCACTGACAGGGGGCGAGGCGGGGAGCTGTTTTTT. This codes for CASSTDRGRGGELFF.